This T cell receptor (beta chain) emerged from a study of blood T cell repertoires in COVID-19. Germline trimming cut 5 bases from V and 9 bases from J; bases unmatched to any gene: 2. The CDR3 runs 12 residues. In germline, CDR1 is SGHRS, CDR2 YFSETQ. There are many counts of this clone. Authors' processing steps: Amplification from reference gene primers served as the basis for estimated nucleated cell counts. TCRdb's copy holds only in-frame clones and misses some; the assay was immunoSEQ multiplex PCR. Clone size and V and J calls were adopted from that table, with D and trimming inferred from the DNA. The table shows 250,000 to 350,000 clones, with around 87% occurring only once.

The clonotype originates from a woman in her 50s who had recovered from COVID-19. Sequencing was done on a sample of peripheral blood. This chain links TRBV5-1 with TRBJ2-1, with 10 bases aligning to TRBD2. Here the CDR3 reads CASRASGSEQFF. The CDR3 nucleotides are TGCGCCAGCAGGGCTAGCGGGAGTGAGCAGTTCTTC. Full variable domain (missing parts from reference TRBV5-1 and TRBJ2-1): KAGVTQTPRYLIKTRGQQVTLSCSPISGHRSVSWYQQTPGQGLQFLFEYFSETQRNKGNFPGRFSGRQFSNSRSEMNVSTLELGDSALYLCASRASGSEQFFGPGTRLTVL.